The T cell receptor beta chain described here comes from a study of blood T cell repertoires in COVID-19. Germline CDR1 is WSHSY and CDR2 is SAAADI. The CDR3 has 15 residues. V shed 3 bases and J 1 base; nucleotides not matched to a gene: 3. In Cohort 3, a recovered donor had either two negative PCRs, clearance, or symptom resolution. Generated by immunoSEQ multiplex PCR, the TCRdb table keeps only in-frame clones and is missing some. The sample includes more than 250,000 clones, about nine tenths of them seen just once. Sequencing used PBMCs or T cells enriched from blood (not recorded which). This receptor was identified in a woman aged 18-29 years who had recovered from COVID-19. The chain carries TRBV10-2 and TRBJ2-1, with TRBD1 matching over 7 bases. CDR3 nucleotides: TGCGCCAGCAGTGACTCAGGGGGATCCTACAATGAGCAGTTCTTC. Its protein product is CASSDSGGSYNEQFF.